This T cell receptor beta chain was observed in a study of CD8+ T cells in alopecia areata. Study-level findings and limits: Compared with mice, patients displayed less clear TCR sharing, possibly for HLA-related reasons. Sequencing of scalp tissue also captures the resident alphabeta T cells of normal skin.

Points on this clone: Its antigen remains unidentified.

Sequencing templates came from extracted RNA that was reverse transcribed into cDNA. Assay used: immunoSEQ multiplex PCR; TCRdb lists only in-frame clones, some missing. The table has about 150,000 clones, roughly 50% seen once. The CDR3 is made up of 14 amino acids. In germline, CDR1 is MNHNS, CDR2 SASEGT. The V and J ends lost 5 bases and 5 bases respectively, with 16 bases between them. This clonotype was obtained from a human donor with alopecia areata. The source material was CD4+ T cells sorted from blood. This chain links TRBV6-1 with TRBJ2-7, with D perhaps matching TRBD1 (6 bases). This chain's CDR3 is CASSPRTVINEQYF. The CDR3 DNA is TGTGCCAGCAGTCCCCGGACAGTAATTAACGAGCAGTACTTC.